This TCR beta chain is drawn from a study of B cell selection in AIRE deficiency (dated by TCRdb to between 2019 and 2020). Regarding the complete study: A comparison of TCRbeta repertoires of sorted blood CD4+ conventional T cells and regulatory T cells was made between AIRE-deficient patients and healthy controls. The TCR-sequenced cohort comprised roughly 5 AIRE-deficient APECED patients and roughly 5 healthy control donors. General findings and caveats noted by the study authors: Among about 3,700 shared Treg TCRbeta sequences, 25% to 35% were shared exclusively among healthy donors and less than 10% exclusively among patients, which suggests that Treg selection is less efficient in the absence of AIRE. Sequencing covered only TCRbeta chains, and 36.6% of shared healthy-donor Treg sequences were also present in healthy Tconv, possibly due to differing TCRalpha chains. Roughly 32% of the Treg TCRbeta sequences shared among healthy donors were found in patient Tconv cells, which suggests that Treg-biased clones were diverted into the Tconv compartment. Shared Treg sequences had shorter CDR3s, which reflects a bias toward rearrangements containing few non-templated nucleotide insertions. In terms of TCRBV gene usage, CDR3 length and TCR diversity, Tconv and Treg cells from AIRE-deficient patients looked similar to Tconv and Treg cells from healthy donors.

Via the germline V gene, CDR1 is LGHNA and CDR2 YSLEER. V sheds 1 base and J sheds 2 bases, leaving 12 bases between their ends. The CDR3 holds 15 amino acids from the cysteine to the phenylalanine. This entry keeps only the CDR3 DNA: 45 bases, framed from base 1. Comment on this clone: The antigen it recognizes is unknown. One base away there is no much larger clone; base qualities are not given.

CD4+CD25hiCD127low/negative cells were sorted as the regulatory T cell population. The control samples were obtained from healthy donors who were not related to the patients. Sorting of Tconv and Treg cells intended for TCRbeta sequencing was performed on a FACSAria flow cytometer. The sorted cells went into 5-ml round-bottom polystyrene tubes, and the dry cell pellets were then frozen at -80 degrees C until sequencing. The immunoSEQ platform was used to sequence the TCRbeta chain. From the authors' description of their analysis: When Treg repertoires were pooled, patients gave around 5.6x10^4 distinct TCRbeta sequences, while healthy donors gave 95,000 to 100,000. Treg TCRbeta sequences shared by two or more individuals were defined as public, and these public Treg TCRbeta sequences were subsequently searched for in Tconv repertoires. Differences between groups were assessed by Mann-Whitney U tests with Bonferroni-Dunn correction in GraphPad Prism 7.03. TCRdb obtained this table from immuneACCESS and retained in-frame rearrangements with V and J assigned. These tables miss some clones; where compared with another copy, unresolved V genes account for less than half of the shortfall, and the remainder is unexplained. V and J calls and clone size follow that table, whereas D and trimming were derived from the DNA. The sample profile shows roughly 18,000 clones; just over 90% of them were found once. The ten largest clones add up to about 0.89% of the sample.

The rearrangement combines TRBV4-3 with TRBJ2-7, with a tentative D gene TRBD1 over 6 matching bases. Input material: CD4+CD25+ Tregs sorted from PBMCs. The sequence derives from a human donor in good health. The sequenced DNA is TGCGCCAGCAGCCAAGTGGGGGCTGTCCCCTACGAGCAGTACTTC. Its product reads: CASSQVGAVPYEQYF.